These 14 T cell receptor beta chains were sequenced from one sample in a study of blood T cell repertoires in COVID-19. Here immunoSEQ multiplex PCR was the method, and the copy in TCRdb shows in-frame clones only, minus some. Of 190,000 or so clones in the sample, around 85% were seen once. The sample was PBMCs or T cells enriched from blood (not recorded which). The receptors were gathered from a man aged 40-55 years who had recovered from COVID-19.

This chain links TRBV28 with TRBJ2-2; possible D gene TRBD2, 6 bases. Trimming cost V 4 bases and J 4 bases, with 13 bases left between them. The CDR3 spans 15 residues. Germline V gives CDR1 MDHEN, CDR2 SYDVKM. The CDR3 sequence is CASSYGGEPTGELFF. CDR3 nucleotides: TGTGCCAGCAGTTACGGAGGGGAACCCACCGGGGAGCTGTTTTTT.

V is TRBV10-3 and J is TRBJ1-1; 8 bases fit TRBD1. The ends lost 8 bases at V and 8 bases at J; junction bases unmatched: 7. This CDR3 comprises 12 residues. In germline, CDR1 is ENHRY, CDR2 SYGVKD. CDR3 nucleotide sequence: TGTGCCATCGCTCCGGACAGGGAAGAAGCTTTCTTT. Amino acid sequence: CAIAPDREEAFF.

CDR3 region: CSASGRAQAIMYNEQFF. The CDR3, as DNA: TGCAGTGCTAGTGGAAGAGCCCAGGCTATTATGTACAATGAGCAGTTCTTC. The V call is TRBV20-1, the J call TRBJ2-1; D gene ambiguous. This CDR3 comprises 17 residues. Germline CDR1 DFQATT, CDR2 SNEGSKA (reference sequence). V was cut by 3 bases and J by 4 bases, with 22 bases left in between.

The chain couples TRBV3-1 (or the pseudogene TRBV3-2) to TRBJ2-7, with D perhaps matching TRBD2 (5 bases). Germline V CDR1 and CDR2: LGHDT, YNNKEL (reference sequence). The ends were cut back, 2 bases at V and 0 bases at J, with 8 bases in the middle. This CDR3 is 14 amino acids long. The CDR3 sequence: CASSQTAASYEQYF. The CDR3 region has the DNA TGTGCCAGCAGCCAAACAGCGGCCTCCTACGAGCAGTACTTC.

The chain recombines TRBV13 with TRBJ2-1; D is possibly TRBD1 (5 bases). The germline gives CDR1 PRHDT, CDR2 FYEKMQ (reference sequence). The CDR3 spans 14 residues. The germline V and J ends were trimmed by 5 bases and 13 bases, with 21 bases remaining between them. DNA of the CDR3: TGTGCCAGCAGCCCTAGGGTGGGAAGGGGTGAACAGTTCTTC. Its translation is CASSPRVGRGEQFF.

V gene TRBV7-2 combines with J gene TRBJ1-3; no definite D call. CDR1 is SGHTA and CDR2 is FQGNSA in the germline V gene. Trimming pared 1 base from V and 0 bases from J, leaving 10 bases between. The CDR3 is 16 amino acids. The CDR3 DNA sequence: TGTGCCAGCAGCTTAGTTGCGGGAAGCTCTGGAAACACCATATATTTT. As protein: CASSLVAGSSGNTIYF.

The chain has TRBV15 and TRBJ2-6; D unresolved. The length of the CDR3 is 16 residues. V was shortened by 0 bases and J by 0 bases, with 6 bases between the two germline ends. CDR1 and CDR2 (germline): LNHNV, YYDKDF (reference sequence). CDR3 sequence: CATSRDQSSGANVLTF. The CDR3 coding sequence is TGTGCCACCAGCAGAGATCAGTCCTCTGGGGCCAACGTCCTGACTTTC.

The CDR3 protein is CASRRRTGIMNQYF. CDR3 bases: TGTGCCAGTAGGAGACGGACAGGGATAATGAACCAGTACTTC. The chain couples TRBV19 to TRBJ2-4; 8 positions agree with TRBD1. Germline V CDR1 and CDR2: LNHDA, SQIVND (reference sequence). V was clipped by 6 bases and J by 13 bases; unmatched bases: 14. This CDR3 has 14 amino acids.

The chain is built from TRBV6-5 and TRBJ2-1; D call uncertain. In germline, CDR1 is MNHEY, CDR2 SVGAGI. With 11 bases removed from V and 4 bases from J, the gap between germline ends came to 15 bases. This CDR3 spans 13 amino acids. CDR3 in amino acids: CAATGQSYNEQFF. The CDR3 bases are TGTGCCGCGACGGGTCAGTCTTACAATGAGCAGTTCTTC.

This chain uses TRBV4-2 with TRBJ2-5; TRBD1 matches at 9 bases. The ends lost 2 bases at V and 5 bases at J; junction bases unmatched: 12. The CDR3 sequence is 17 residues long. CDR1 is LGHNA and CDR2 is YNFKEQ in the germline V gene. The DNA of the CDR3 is TGTGCCAGCAGCCAATCTGCCGGGACAGGGATTGGCGAGACCCAGTACTTC. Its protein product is CASSQSAGTGIGETQYF.

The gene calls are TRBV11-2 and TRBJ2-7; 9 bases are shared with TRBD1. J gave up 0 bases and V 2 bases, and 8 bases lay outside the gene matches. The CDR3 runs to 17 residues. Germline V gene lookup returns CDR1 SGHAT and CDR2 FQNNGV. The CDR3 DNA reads TGTGCCAGCAGCTTAAACAGGGGGCGAGGGAGCTCCTACGAGCAGTACTTC. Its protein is CASSLNRGRGSSYEQYF.

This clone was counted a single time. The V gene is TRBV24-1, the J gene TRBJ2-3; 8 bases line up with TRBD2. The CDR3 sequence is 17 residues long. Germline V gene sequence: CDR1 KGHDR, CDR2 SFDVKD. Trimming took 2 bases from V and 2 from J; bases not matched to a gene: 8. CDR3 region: CATSDSRAGEITDTQYF. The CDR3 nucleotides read TGTGCCACCAGTGATTCAAGAGCGGGAGAGATCACAGATACGCAGTATTTT.

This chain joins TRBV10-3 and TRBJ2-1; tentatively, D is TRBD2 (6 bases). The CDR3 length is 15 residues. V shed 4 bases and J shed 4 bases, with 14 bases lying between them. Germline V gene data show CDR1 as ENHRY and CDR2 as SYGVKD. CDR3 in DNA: TGTGCCATCAGTGCCGGGGCTAGCGCGTACAATGAGCAGTTCTTC. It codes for CAISAGASAYNEQFF.

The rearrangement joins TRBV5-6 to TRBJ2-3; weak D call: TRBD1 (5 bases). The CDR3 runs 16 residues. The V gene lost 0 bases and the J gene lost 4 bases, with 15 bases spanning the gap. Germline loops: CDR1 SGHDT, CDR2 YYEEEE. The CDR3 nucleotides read TGTGCCAGCAGCTTGGCTATTGTCCAGGGTGCAGATACGCAGTATTTT. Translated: CASSLAIVQGADTQYF.